A selection of T cell receptor beta chains follows, all from one sample in a study of blood T cell repertoires in COVID-19. Only in-frame clones appear in the TCRdb table, and some are missing; sequencing was by immunoSEQ multiplex PCR. The top ten hold around 3.5% of the sample, which has about 150,000 clones, 65% to 90% seen once. Sequenced input: peripheral blood. The receptors come from a man in his 70s with acute or convalescent COVID-19. The CDR3 runs from the conserved cysteine through the conserved F or W. The order of the fields is D gene, clone size, J gene, V gene, CDR3 DNA, CDR3 protein. The D gene is left open where the match is weak. Expanded clones get a size class; other rows say once, few or many, or leave the size out.

>NA|NA|TRBJ1-5|TRBV19
TGTGCCAGTGAGCCGGCGGTCATCTATCAGCCCCAGCATTTT
CASEPAVIYQPQHF
>TRBD1|few|TRBJ1-5|TRBV18
TGTGCCAGCTCACCAGACAGGGGAATAAATCAGCCCCAGCATTTT
CASSPDRGINQPQHF
>NA|NA|TRBJ1-4|TRBV6-5
TGTGCCAGCAGTTACGGGGGGTTAGCTAATGAAAAACTGTTTTTT
CASSYGGLANEKLFF
>NA|NA|TRBJ2-7|TRBV27
TGTGCCAGCAGTTTAGACCGGAGCTCCTACGAGCAGTACTTC
CASSLDRSSYEQYF
>NA|NA|TRBJ1-1|TRBV3-1/TRBV3-2
TGTGCCAGCAGCCAAGAAACCCTCCGGCAGGATGCGGCTTTCTTT
CASSQETLRQDAAFF
>TRBD2|NA|TRBJ2-1|TRBV29-1
TGCAGCGTTGCTTTGACTAGCGTCGGTAATGAGCAGTTCTTC
CSVALTSVGNEQFF
>NA|NA|TRBJ2-1|TRBV11-1
TGTGCCAGCAGCCAACCCCCTAGCGTTTCCTACAATGAGCAGTTCTTC
CASSQPPSVSYNEQFF
>NA|NA|TRBJ2-3|TRBV5-8
TGTGCCAGCAGCTTGGAACAGGGTGGTGTAGATACGCAGTATTTT
CASSLEQGGVDTQYF
>NA|NA|TRBJ2-5|TRBV6-2/TRBV6-3
TGTGCCAGCAGTCAACCCGGGGGTGAAGAGACCCAGTACTTC
CASSQPGGEETQYF
>NA|NA|TRBJ2-7|TRBV6-6
TGTGCCAGCAGTCCTGGGGGAGGCAACTACGAGCAGTACTTC
CASSPGGGNYEQYF
>NA|once|TRBJ1-4|TRBV6-5
TGTGCCAGCAGACCGGGACTACATGCTGAAAAACTGTTTTTT
CASRPGLHAEKLFF